Following are 32 T cell receptor beta chains from one sample sequenced in a study of T cells after yellow fever vaccination. Via MiXCR, TCRdb re-called the 5' RACE reads, giving one row per CDR3 protein. The sample lists about 120,000 distinct CDR3 sequences, roughly 15% occurring once. The source material was CD8+ T cells sorted from PBMCs, sampled 5 days after the yellow fever booster vaccination. The origin of the receptors is a man aged 18 to 30 who received the YFV17D yellow fever vaccine.

This clonotype was seen at least ten times. The rearrangement uses TRBV3-1 and TRBJ1-1, with D unclear. Germline loops: CDR1 LGHDT, CDR2 YNNKEL (reference sequence). CDR3 length equals 14 residues. Trimming took 2 bases from V and 6 from J, leaving 13 bases between them. The CDR3 loop reads CASSQTASRSEAFF. CDR3 DNA sequence: TGTGCCAGCAGCCAAACCGCGAGTAGGTCTGAAGCTTTCTTT. The variable domain in full, completed from reference TRBV3-1 and TRBJ1-1, reads DTAVSQTPKYLVTQMGNDKSIKCEQNLGHDTMYWYKQDSKKFLKIMFSYNNKELIINETVPNRFSPKSPDKAHLNLHINSLELGDSAVYFCASSQTASRSEAFFGQGTRLTVV.

The chain is built from TRBV7-9 and TRBJ1-1; D unresolved. V gave up 6 bases and J gave up 2 bases, with 10 bases separating them. CDR1 is SEHNR, CDR2 FQNEAQ, per germline (reference sequence). This CDR3 has 13 residues. The CDR3 DNA reads as TGTGCCAGCAGATATTCGGACAACACTGAAGCTTTCTTT. The encoded protein is CASRYSDNTEAFF.

This clonotype was observed a few times. The chain recombines TRBV4-1 with TRBJ1-1; D not resolved. This CDR3 has 15 amino acids. Trimming pared 1 base from V and 5 bases from J, leaving 14 bases between. The V gene's germline CDR1 is MGHRA and CDR2 YSYEKL. The CDR3 sequence is CASSQVTLLGTEAFF. In nucleotides, the CDR3 is TGCGCCAGCAGCCAAGTGACGCTGTTGGGAACTGAAGCTTTCTTT.

This clonotype came up a few times. This sequence joins TRBV12-5 and TRBJ2-7, with 11 bases aligning to TRBD1. After removal of 7 bases from V and 2 bases from J, the junction contained 10 bases not matched to a gene. The CDR3 runs to 16 residues. Germline CDR1 reads LGHNT; CDR2 reads FRNRAP. The CDR3 region is CASAITGTGGAYEQYF. The CDR3 DNA sequence: TGTGCTAGTGCCATCACCGGGACAGGGGGGGCCTACGAGCAGTACTTC.

This clonotype was detected a few times. The chain uses TRBV19 and TRBJ2-3, with TRBD2 identical over 10 bases. The CDR3 extends over 15 amino acids. CDR1 is LNHDA, CDR2 SQIVND, per germline (reference sequence). V shed 6 bases, J shed 7 bases, and the junction held 10 bases outside the gene matches. The CDR3 DNA is TGTGCCAGTAGCTCGACTAGCGGGTATCTGCATACGCAGTATTTT. Residues: CASSSTSGYLHTQYF.

Many counts were recorded for this clonotype. The chain couples TRBV12-3 or TRBV12-4 to TRBJ1-1; D remains unclear. CDR3 length equals 14 residues. Between the trimmed V and J ends, which lost 0 bases and 1 base, there was a span of 6 bases. CDR3 in amino acids: CASSLAGSNTEAFF. The CDR3 nucleotides are TGTGCCAGCAGTTTAGCAGGATCGAACACTGAAGCTTTCTTT.

This rearrangement joins TRBV7-8 to TRBJ1-1; D is unclear. The ends were cut back, 2 bases at V and 4 bases at J, with 14 bases in the middle. The CDR3 is 15 amino acids. Germline V gene data show CDR1 as SGHVS and CDR2 as FQNEAQ. The chain's CDR3 is CASSLIVEGSTEAFF. The CDR3 nucleotides are TGTGCCAGCAGCTTAATAGTGGAAGGGAGCACTGAAGCTTTCTTT.

The chain carries TRBV4-1 and TRBJ1-2; perhaps TRBD1 as D (5 bases). Germline lookup yields CDR1 MGHRA and CDR2 YSYEKL. The CDR3 is 16 residues long. Trimming pared 0 bases from V and 4 bases from J, leaving 15 bases between. The CDR3 sequence is CASSQEWGGSFYGYTF. The CDR3 coding sequence is TGCGCCAGCAGCCAAGAATGGGGGGGGTCTTTCTATGGCTACACCTTC.

V is TRBV4-3 and J is TRBJ1-1; no firm D call. This CDR3 contains 16 residues. The germline V gene encodes CDR1 LGHNA and CDR2 YSLEER. Between the trimmed V and J ends, which lost 1 base and 8 bases, there was a span of 20 bases. This chain's CDR3 is CASSQVVRTNKIEAFF. DNA for the CDR3: TGCGCCAGCAGCCAAGTGGTCCGAACAAACAAAATAGAAGCTTTCTTT.

This clonotype was observed a few times. The chain joins TRBV13 to TRBJ1-6, with 10 positions matching TRBD1. V lost 6 bases, J lost 10 bases, and 3 bases stayed unmatched. CDR1 and CDR2 (germline): PRHDT, FYEKMQ (reference sequence). The CDR3 length is 13 residues. CDR3 in DNA: TGTGCCAGCAGTAGACAGGGGGCCTCACCCCTCCACTTT. It yields the protein CASSRQGASPLHF.

The chain couples TRBV27 to TRBJ2-1, with 9 bases that match TRBD1. The CDR3 is 16 amino acids. Trimming removed 4 bases from V and 8 bases from J; junction bases left unmatched: 12. Germline V lookup: CDR1 MNHEY, CDR2 SMNVEV (reference sequence). The CDR3 is CASSSTGQGFIDEQFF. CDR3 coding DNA: TGTGCCAGCAGTTCCACGGGACAGGGCTTCATAGATGAGCAGTTCTTC.

V and J are TRBV7-2 and TRBJ2-5, with TRBD2 identical over 11 bases. The CDR3 totals 16 residues. Germline V gene lookup returns CDR1 SGHTA and CDR2 FQGNSA. After removal of 6 bases from V and 2 bases from J, the junction contained 8 bases not matched to a gene. This CDR3 is CASRISSGGIQETQYF. CDR3 in DNA: TGTGCCAGCAGGATTTCTAGCGGGGGGATTCAAGAGACCCAGTACTTC. Full variable domain (rest looked up from reference TRBV7-2 and TRBJ2-5): GAGVSQSPSNKVTEKGKDVELRCDPISGHTALYWYRQSLGQGLEFLIYFQGNSAPDKSGLPSDRFSAERTGGSVSTLTIQRTQQEDSAVYLCASRISSGGIQETQYFGPGTRLLVL.

The rearrangement uses TRBV9 and TRBJ2-3; D is uncertain. The V gene's germline CDR1 is SGDLS and CDR2 YYNGEE. The CDR3 runs 13 residues. V was trimmed by 4 bases and J by 6 bases, leaving 12 bases between them. DNA of the CDR3: TGTGCCAGCAGCCCAGGTGGGCTGGATACGCAGTATTTT. This translates into CASSPGGLDTQYF.

This clonotype turned up a few times. The gene calls are TRBV9 and TRBJ2-2; the D call may be TRBD1 or TRBD2 (6 bases each). V gave up 3 bases and J gave up 4 bases, with 7 bases separating them. The CDR3 has 13 amino acids. From germline, CDR1 is SGDLS and CDR2 YYNGEE. The chain's CDR3 is CASSEGGTGELFF. For the CDR3, the DNA is TGTGCCAGCAGCGAGGGGGGCACCGGGGAGCTGTTTTTT. Complete variable domain (other parts from reference TRBV9 and TRBJ2-2): DSGVTQTPKHLITATGQRVTLRCSPRSGDLSVYWYQQSLDQGLQFLIQYYNGEERAKGNILERFSAQQFPDLHSELNLSSLELGDSALYFCASSEGGTGELFFGEGSRLTVL.

This clonotype came up a few times. The V and J genes are TRBV15 and TRBJ1-5; a weak D match, TRBD1 (5 bases). Looked up from germline, CDR1 is LNHNV and CDR2 is YYDKDF (reference sequence). V was cut by 3 bases and J by 7 bases, with 16 bases left in between. The CDR3 is 15 residues long. CDR3 sequence (DNA): TGTGCCACCAGCAGCAGGGCCCCGGTCAGCCAGCCCCAGCATTTT. Its translation: CATSSRAPVSQPQHF. The complete variable domain, with remaining parts taken from reference TRBV15 and TRBJ1-5, reads DAMVIQNPRYQVTQFGKPVTLSCSQTLNHNVMYWYQQKSSQAPKLLFHYYDKDFNNEADTPDNFQSRRPNTSFCFLDIRSPGLGDTAMYLCATSSRAPVSQPQHFGDGTRLSIL.

This clonotype was observed a handful of times. The rearrangement uses TRBV7-9 and TRBJ1-5; weak D call: TRBD1 (5 bases). CDR1 is SEHNR, CDR2 FQNEAQ, per germline (reference sequence). V was shortened by 5 bases and J by 3 bases, with 14 bases between the two germline ends. CDR3 length equals 15 residues. The CDR3: CASSPGTGLNQPQHF. CDR3 nucleotide sequence: TGTGCCAGCAGCCCAGGTACAGGCCTCAATCAGCCCCAGCATTTT.

There are a few counts of this clonotype. The V call is TRBV12-3 or TRBV12-4, the J call TRBJ2-5; no definite D call. V lost 6 bases, J lost 4 bases, and 18 bases lay in between. This CDR3 spans 15 amino acids. CDR3 amino acids: CASSPENGPLETQYF. The CDR3 nucleotides are TGTGCCAGCAGCCCCGAAAACGGGCCATTAGAGACCCAGTACTTC.

This clonotype showed up just a few times. V usage is TRBV20-1 and J usage is TRBJ1-2; 7 bases are a match to TRBD1. With V trimmed by 2 bases and J by 5 bases, 2 bases remained unmatched. CDR1 and CDR2 (germline): DFQATT, SNEGSKA (reference sequence). This CDR3 comprises 12 residues. CDR3 bases: TGCAGTGCTAGAAACAGGGGATATGGCTACACCTTC. Translating it yields CSARNRGYGYTF.

This clonotype was counted at least ten times. The gene calls are TRBV9 and TRBJ2-1; D is undetermined. The CDR3 has 15 residues. Germline V CDR1 and CDR2: SGDLS, YYNGEE. The V and J ends lost 0 bases and 4 bases respectively, with 11 bases between them. The CDR3 nucleotides are TGTGCCAGCAGCGTAGTAGGGTCAGGATACAATGAGCAGTTCTTC. This codes for CASSVVGSGYNEQFF.

This clonotype was seen more than once but under ten times. The chain is built from TRBV5-1 and TRBJ1-1; D unclear. Trimming left V 5 bases short and J 5 bases short, with 19 bases between. This CDR3 is built from 15 residues. CDR1 SGHRS and CDR2 YFSETQ come from the germline V gene. The CDR3 nucleotides are TGCGCCAGCAGGCCAGGAAAAGGGCCGTCGACTGAAGCTTTCTTT. Its protein is CASRPGKGPSTEAFF.

The chain recombines TRBV3-1 with TRBJ2-3; D not resolved. Germline V lookup: CDR1 LGHDT, CDR2 YNNKEL (reference sequence). V lost 0 bases and J lost 0, with 10 bases in between. The CDR3 sequence is 16 residues long. The CDR3 DNA follows: TGTGCCAGCAGCCAAGATCCTGGCTCTAGCACAGATACGCAGTATTTT. It specifies CASSQDPGSSTDTQYF.

There are many counts of this clonotype. The genes are TRBV29-1 and TRBJ2-7; TRBD1 agrees at 8 bases. CDR1 and CDR2 from the germline V gene are SQVTM and ANQGSEA. The V segment lost 7 bases and the J segment 2 bases; nucleotides outside the gene matches: 13. The CDR3 is 15 residues long. The CDR3 protein is CSARGQGHSPYEQYF. For the CDR3, the DNA is TGCAGCGCCCGAGGACAGGGCCATTCACCCTACGAGCAGTACTTC.

This clonotype was counted at least ten times. V gene TRBV7-9 combines with J gene TRBJ1-1; perhaps TRBD1 as D (6 bases). V lost 0 bases to trimming and J lost 1 base, with 12 bases between them. CDR1 and CDR2 (germline): SEHNR, FQNEAQ (reference sequence). This CDR3 has 16 residues. The CDR3 protein is CASSLALAGANTEAFF. Here the CDR3 DNA reads TGTGCCAGCAGCTTAGCGCTGGCAGGGGCGAACACTGAAGCTTTCTTT.

This chain connects TRBV5-1 to TRBJ2-1; D gene ambiguous. Germline V lookup: CDR1 SGHRS, CDR2 YFSETQ. With 0 bases removed from V and 8 bases from J, the gap between germline ends came to 15 bases. The CDR3 runs 15 residues. The CDR3 loop reads CASSLDGIGVDEQFF. In DNA form, the CDR3 reads TGCGCCAGCAGCTTGGATGGGATTGGTGTAGATGAGCAGTTCTTC.

This clonotype was seen a few times. This chain connects TRBV4-3 to TRBJ2-3, with D maybe TRBD2 (6 bases). V was shortened by 0 bases and J by 7 bases, with 20 bases between the two germline ends. The length of the CDR3 is 17 residues. The germline V gene encodes CDR1 LGHNA and CDR2 YSLEER. The CDR3 DNA reads as TGCGCCAGCAGCCAAGATGGGGAGGCCACAACCACGAATACGCAGTATTTT. It specifies CASSQDGEATTTNTQYF.

This clonotype turned up a few times. The rearrangement uses TRBV6-1 and TRBJ2-1; no definite D call. The germline V and J ends were trimmed by 1 base and 4 bases, with 5 bases remaining between them. Looked up from germline, CDR1 is MNHNS and CDR2 is SASEGT. This CDR3 spans 13 amino acids. Written as DNA, the CDR3 is TGTGCCAGCAGTGAAGTACTTTACAATGAGCAGTTCTTC. Residues: CASSEVLYNEQFF.

The V and J genes are TRBV7-6 and TRBJ2-7; 9 nucleotides agree with TRBD1. V trimming: 4 bases; J trimming: 5 bases; junction bases outside the gene matches: 6. In germline, CDR1 is SGHVS, CDR2 FNYEAQ. The CDR3 contains 14 residues. The CDR3 region has the DNA TGTGCCAGCAGCTGGGACACAGGGGGCAACGAGCAGTACTTC. As protein: CASSWDTGGNEQYF.

The rearrangement joins TRBV7-9 to TRBJ2-3; D gene uncertain. The CDR3 consists of 12 residues. V was trimmed by 5 bases and J by 2 bases, leaving 5 bases between them. The germline gives CDR1 SEHNR, CDR2 FQNEAQ (reference sequence). The CDR3 bases are TGTGCCAGCAGCGCTTACACAGATACGCAGTATTTT. It codes for CASSAYTDTQYF.

This clonotype was found a few times. The CDR3 region has the DNA TGCGCCAGCAGCCAAGTTACGGGGGCAGGAGAGCAGTTCTTC. It specifies CASSQVTGAGEQFF. The chain couples TRBV4-1 to TRBJ2-1; D is possibly TRBD1 or TRBD2 (6 bases each). CDR3 length: 14 amino acids. Trimming cost V 1 base and J 10 bases, with 14 bases left between them. Per germline, CDR1 MGHRA and CDR2 YSYEKL.

This clonotype was observed a handful of times. The V gene is TRBV27, the J gene TRBJ2-3; 12 bases map to TRBD2. V gave up 2 bases and J gave up 2 bases; unmatched junction bases: 2. The V gene's germline CDR1 is MNHEY and CDR2 SMNVEV (reference sequence). This CDR3 comprises 16 residues. CDR3 amino acids: CASSLLAGGSTDTQYF. The CDR3 DNA sequence: TGTGCCAGCAGTTTACTAGCGGGGGGGTCCACAGATACGCAGTATTTT.

The chain carries TRBV5-1 and TRBJ2-1; D ambiguous. CDR3 length: 13 residues. Germline CDR1 SGHRS, CDR2 YFSETQ. The V gene lost 1 base and the J gene lost 7 bases, with 9 bases spanning the gap. The CDR3 protein is CASSLSSPNEQFF. The CDR3 DNA is TGCGCCAGCAGCTTGAGTTCCCCAAATGAGCAGTTCTTC.

J is TRBJ2-5 and V is TRBV6-5; the D gene is possibly TRBD2 (6 bases). V lost 0 bases and J lost 5, with 13 bases in between. Per germline, CDR1 MNHEY and CDR2 SVGAGI. CDR3 length: 15 amino acids. CDR3 loop: CASSYSQGAGETQYF. CDR3 in DNA: TGTGCCAGCAGTTACTCGCAGGGCGCGGGGGAGACCCAGTACTTC.